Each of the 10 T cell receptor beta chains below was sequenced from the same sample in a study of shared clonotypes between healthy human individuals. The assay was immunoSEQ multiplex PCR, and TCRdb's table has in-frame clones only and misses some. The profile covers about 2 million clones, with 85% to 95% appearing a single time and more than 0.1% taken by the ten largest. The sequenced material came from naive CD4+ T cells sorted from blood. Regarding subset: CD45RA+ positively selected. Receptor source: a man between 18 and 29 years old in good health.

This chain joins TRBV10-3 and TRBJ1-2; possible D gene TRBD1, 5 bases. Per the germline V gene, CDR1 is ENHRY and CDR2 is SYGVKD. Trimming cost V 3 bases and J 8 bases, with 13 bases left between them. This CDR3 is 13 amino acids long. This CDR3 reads CAISDGEGNGYTF. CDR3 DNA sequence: TGTGCCATCAGTGATGGAGAGGGGAACGGCTACACCTTC.

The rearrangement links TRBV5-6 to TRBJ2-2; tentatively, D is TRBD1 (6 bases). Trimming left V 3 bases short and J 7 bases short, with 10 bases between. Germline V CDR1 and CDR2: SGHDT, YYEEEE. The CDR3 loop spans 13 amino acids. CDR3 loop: CASSSGVGGELFF. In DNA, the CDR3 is TGTGCCAGCAGCTCAGGGGTGGGCGGGGAGCTGTTTTTT.

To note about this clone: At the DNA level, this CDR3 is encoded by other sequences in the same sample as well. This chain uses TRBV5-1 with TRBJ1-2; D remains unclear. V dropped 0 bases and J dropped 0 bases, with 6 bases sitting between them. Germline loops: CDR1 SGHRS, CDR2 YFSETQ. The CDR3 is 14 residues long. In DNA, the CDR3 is TGCGCCAGCAGCTTGGGGACTACTAACTATGGCTACACCTTC. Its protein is CASSLGTTNYGYTF.

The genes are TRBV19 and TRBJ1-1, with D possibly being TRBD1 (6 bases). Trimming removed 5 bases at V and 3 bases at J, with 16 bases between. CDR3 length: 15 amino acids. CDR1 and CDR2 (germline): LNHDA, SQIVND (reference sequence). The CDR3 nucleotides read TGTGCCAGTAGTTTCAACAGGGTTGGGGACACTGAAGCTTTCTTT. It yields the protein CASSFNRVGDTEAFF. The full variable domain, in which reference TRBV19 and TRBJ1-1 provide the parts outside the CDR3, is DGGITQSPKYLFRKEGQNVTLSCEQNLNHDAMYWYRQDPGQGLRLIYYSQIVNDFQKGDIAEGYSVSREKKESFPLTVTSAQKNPTAFYLCASSFNRVGDTEAFFGQGTRLTVV.

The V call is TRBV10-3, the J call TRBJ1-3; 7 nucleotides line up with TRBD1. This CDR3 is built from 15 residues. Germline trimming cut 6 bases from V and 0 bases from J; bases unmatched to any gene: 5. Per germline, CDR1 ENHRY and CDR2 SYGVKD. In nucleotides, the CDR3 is TGTGCCATCAGGGGGGACAGCTTCTCTGGAAACACCATATATTTT. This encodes CAIRGDSFSGNTIYF.

The DNA for the CDR3 is TGTGCCAGCAGTCCCCGGGCGCTTAACTCCTACGAGCAGTACTTC. Protein sequence: CASSPRALNSYEQYF. V gene TRBV6-6 combines with J gene TRBJ2-7; D unresolved. The CDR3 loop spans 15 amino acids. Germline CDR1 MNHNY, CDR2 SVGAGI (reference sequence). The V and J ends lost 5 bases and 0 bases respectively, with 14 bases between them.

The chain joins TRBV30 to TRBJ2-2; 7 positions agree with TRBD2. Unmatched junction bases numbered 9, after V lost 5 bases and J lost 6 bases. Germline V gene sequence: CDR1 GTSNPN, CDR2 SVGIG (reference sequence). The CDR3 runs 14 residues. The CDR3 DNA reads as TGTGCCTGGGTAGCGGCTAGCGGTCCCGGGGAGCTGTTTTTT. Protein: CAWVAASGPGELFF.

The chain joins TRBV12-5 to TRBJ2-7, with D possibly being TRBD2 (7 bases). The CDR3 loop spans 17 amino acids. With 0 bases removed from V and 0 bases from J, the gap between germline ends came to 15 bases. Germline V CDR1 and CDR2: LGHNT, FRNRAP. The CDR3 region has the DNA TGTGCTAGTGGTTTGGTACGGGGGGCCGTGAGCTCCTACGAGCAGTACTTC. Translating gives CASGLVRGAVSSYEQYF.

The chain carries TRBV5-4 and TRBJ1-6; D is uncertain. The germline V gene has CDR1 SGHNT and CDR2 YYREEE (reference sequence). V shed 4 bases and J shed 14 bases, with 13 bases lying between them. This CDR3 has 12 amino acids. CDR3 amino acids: CASSMSGVTLHF. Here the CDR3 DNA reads TGTGCCAGCAGCATGAGCGGGGTGACCCTCCACTTT.

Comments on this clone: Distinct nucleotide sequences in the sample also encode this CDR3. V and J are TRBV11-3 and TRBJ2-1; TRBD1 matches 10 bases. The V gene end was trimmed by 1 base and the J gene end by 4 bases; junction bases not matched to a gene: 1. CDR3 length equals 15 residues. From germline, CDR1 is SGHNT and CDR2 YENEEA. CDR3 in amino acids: CASSLGTGGYNEQFF. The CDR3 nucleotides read TGTGCCAGCAGCTTAGGGACAGGGGGGTACAATGAGCAGTTCTTC.